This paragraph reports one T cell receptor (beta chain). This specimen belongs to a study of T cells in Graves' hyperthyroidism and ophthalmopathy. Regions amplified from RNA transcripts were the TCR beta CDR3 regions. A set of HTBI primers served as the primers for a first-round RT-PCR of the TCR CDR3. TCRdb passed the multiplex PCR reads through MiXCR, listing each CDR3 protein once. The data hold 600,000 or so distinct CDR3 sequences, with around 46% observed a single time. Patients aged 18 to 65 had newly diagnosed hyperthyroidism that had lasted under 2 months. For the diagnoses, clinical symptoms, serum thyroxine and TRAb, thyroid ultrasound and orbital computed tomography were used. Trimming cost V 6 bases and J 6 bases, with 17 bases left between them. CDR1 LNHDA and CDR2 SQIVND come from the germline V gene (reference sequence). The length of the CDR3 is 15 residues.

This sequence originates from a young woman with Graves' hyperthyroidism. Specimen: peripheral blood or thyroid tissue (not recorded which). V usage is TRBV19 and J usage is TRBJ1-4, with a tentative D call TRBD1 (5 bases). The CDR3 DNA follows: TGTGCCAGTAGGTTTTTTGGGACGGGAGATGAAAAACTGTTTTTT. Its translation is CASRFFGTGDEKLFF.